The source of this T cell receptor beta chain is a study of early T cells in non-severe SARS-CoV-2 infection. The wider study: The authors sequenced bulk RNA from unsorted whole blood, leaving chains unpaired. Broader study findings: There was a bias toward anti-spike CD8 responses in VDJdb matching, which missed private and CD4 specificities.

Attached unique molecular identifiers marked individual cDNA molecules. Using its own MiXCR run on the 5' RACE reads, TCRdb lists one record per CDR3 protein. The data contain about 94,000 distinct CDR3 sequences, 13% of them singletons. On this clonotype: Its antigen is still unknown.

The CDR3 contains 15 residues. The junction had 1 base not matched to a gene; V was cut back by 1 base and J by 2 bases. Germline V gene data show CDR1 as LGHNA and CDR2 as YNFKEQ. The sequence was collected from an adult who was a healthcare worker with PCR-confirmed SARS-CoV-2 infection or an uninfected control (not recorded which). The sample taken for sequencing was whole blood. This sequence joins TRBV4-2 and TRBJ2-5; 10 bases map to TRBD2. The CDR3 DNA is TGTGCCAGCAGCCAAGGTAGCGGGGGGCAAGAGACCCAGTACTTC. Translation: CASSQGSGGQETQYF.